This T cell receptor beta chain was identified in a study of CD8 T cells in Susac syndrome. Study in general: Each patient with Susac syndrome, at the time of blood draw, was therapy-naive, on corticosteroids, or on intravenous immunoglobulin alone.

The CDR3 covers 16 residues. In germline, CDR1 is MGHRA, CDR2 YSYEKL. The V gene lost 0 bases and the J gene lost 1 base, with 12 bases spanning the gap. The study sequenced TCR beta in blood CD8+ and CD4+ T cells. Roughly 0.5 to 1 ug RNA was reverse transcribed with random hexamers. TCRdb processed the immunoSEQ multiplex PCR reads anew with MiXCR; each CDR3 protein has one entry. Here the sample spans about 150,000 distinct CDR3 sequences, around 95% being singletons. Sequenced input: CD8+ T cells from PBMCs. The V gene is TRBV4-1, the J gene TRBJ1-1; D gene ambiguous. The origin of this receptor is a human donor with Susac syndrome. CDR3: CASSQDPHSGNTEAFF. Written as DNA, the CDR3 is TGCGCCAGCAGCCAAGACCCACATTCCGGGAACACTGAAGCTTTCTTT.